The TCR beta chain under discussion was sequenced for a study of spatial heterogeneity in lung cancer (dated by TCRdb to the late 2010s). In terms of the full investigation: Beta-chain transcripts were consistently detected in greater numbers than alpha-chain transcripts, which likely reflects a higher abundance of beta-chain transcripts. In the raw uncorrected reads, each unique combination of TCR and UMI appeared on average more than ten times. In non-small cell lung cancer, the study made a quantitative comparison of TCR alpha and beta repertoires among multiple tumor regions, matched nontumor lung and blood. TCR repertoire features were related to nonsynonymous mutation counts determined by whole-exome sequencing of tumor tissue. At surgery, both alpha and beta chains were TCR-sequenced in 220 tumor regions, 63 to 80 matched nontumor lung samples and 50 to 60 PBMC samples.

The time point label here, explained by the study, means: sample taken at primary tumor resection. Without any cell sorting, TCR sequencing was performed on whole RNA extracted either from tumor and nontumor lung tissue or from cryopreserved PBMC samples. Donors were around 71 patients with early-stage, untreated non-small cell lung cancer from the lung TRACERx cohort. Only patients with enough RNA available from two or more tumor regions were chosen for TCR sequencing. Library preparation used 5' RACE. The data were produced on a NextSeq 500. In the TCR library protocol, a unique molecular identifier was attached to each TCR cDNA molecule so that PCR and sequencing errors could be corrected. As for the original processing: TCR identification, UMI-based error correction and CDR3 extraction were performed with Decombinator tools. TCRs above a frequency of 2 per 1,000, corresponding to the top 1% of the tumor frequency distribution, were defined as expanded. Renyi diversity was calculated using the R vegan package after each repertoire was subsampled 100 times to 5,000 TCRs. To build CDR3 similarity networks, amino acid triplet string-kernel similarity was used, and CDR3s were connected when their pairwise similarity was above 0.82. TCRdb reanalyzed the raw reads on its own, using fastp at Q25 for trimming and MiXCR for clone calling, and kept in-frame beta chains. Each entry merges the rows of one CDR3 protein and shows their most common DNA and genes. These V and J calls originate from TCRdb's pipeline instead of the authors' own analysis. This sample gives more than 75,000 distinct CDR3 sequences in total; about 12% of them show up just once. Under 5.5% of the sample is in the top ten clones.

For CDR1 and CDR2, the germline V gene lists KGHSH and LQKENI. Spanning cysteine to phenylalanine, the CDR3 consists of 18 amino acids. Only the CDR3 part of the read is kept: 54 bases, read in frame from the first base. Here V drops 3 bases and J drops 0 bases, and the junction holds 10 bases not matched to any gene. Summary of the overall study and its limitations: Ubiquitous expanded tumor TCRs showed up in blood more often at tumor resection than at routine follow-up. Confirming at a functional level the hypothesis that regional TCRs recognize regional mutations was considered to require additional single-cell paired TCR alpha and beta sequencing.

Of note for this clonotype: It lacks a known antigen. Base qualities are missing; no much larger clone stands one base away.

Recombination connected TRBV18 to TRBJ2-1; TRBD2 agrees with 8 junctional bases. The receptor was derived from a male donor with early-stage non-small cell lung cancer. The sample consisted of PBMCs, taken at surgery. DNA sequence: TGTGCCAGCTCACCCACGTCCGGGGCGGGAGGCTCCTACAATGAGCAGTTCTTC. It specifies CASSPTSGAGGSYNEQFF.